The 8 T cell receptor beta chains listed next were all sequenced from one sample in a study of identical twins. TCRdb re-derived calls from the 5' RACE reads in MiXCR, one entry per CDR3 protein. This sample yields a few hundred thousand distinct CDR3 sequences, of which roughly 9% are seen a single time; around 8.6% belongs to the top ten. Sequencing input: naive T cells sorted from blood. These receptors were collected from a woman aged 45-65 years in good health.

This sequence joins TRBV7-9 and TRBJ2-5; no firm D call. V was clipped by 4 bases and J by 5 bases, with 8 bases between them. Germline values: CDR1 SEHNR, CDR2 FQNEAQ (reference sequence). CDR3 length: 12 residues. The CDR3 DNA sequence: TGTGCCAGCAGCTGGACGAGGGAGACCCAGTACTTC. Its protein product is CASSWTRETQYF.

The V gene is TRBV27, the J gene TRBJ2-6, with D possibly matching TRBD2 (5 bases). Germline V gives CDR1 MNHEY, CDR2 SMNVEV (reference sequence). The CDR3 extends over 15 amino acids. Trimming pared 6 bases from V and 2 bases from J, leaving 11 bases between. The CDR3 region is CASRIVGAGANVLTF. The CDR3 coding sequence is TGTGCCAGCAGAATCGTGGGAGCTGGGGCCAACGTCCTGACTTTC.

This clonotype was seen a few times. V and J are TRBV5-1 and TRBJ2-7, with 10 bases aligning to TRBD1. Germline V gene data show CDR1 as SGHRS and CDR2 as YFSETQ. This CDR3 is built from 16 residues. J was trimmed by 4 bases and V by 0 bases; bases with no gene match: 7. The CDR3 is CASSLGGTGVTYEQYF. The CDR3 DNA is TGCGCCAGCAGCTTGGGGGGGACAGGGGTGACATACGAGCAGTACTTC.

This clonotype was observed a few times. The rearrangement uses TRBV29-1 and TRBJ2-1; D is unresolved. The germline gives CDR1 SQVTM, CDR2 ANQGSEA. The germline V and J ends were trimmed by 1 base and 5 bases, with 9 bases remaining between them. This CDR3 spans 13 amino acids. CDR3 loop: CSVEVPTHNEQFF. CDR3 sequence (DNA): TGCAGCGTTGAAGTCCCTACCCACAATGAGCAGTTCTTC.

There are a few counts of this clonotype. The chain employs TRBV20-1 and TRBJ2-7; no clear D gene. The ends were cut back, 0 bases at V and 2 bases at J, with 14 bases in the middle. Germline CDR1 and CDR2: DFQATT and SNEGSKA (reference sequence). This CDR3 has 15 amino acids. The CDR3 DNA is TGCAGTGCTAGAGATGGCGTGGCGGCAACCTACGAGCAGTACGTC. Amino acids: CSARDGVAATYEQYV.

In DNA form, the CDR3 reads TGTGCTAGTGGTTTGAGGCAGGGTGGGTCACCCCTCCACTTT. Amino acid sequence: CASGLRQGGSPLHF. This chain uses TRBV12-5 with TRBJ1-6, with D perhaps matching TRBD1 (5 bases). CDR3 length equals 14 residues. The V gene's germline CDR1 is LGHNT and CDR2 FRNRAP. Trimming left V 2 bases short and J 10 bases short, with 12 bases between. The full variable domain, rest sourced from reference TRBV12-5 and TRBJ1-6, is DARVTQTPRHKVTEMGQEVTMRCQPILGHNTVFWYRQTMMQGLELLAYFRNRAPLDDSGMPKDRFSAEMPDATLATLKIQPSEPRDSAVYFCASGLRQGGSPLHFGNGTRLTVT.

The chain uses TRBV2 and TRBJ2-2; TRBD2 is a possible D gene (6 bases). This CDR3 region has 16 residues. The germline V and J ends were trimmed by 2 bases and 0 bases, with 10 bases remaining between them. CDR1 and CDR2 (germline): SNHLY, FYNNEI. CDR3 residues: CASSEPRLANTGELFF. DNA of the CDR3: TGTGCCAGCAGTGAACCCCGACTAGCGAACACCGGGGAGCTGTTTTTT.

The V call is TRBV11-2, the J call TRBJ2-1; tentative D call: TRBD2 (5 bases). The CDR3 covers 15 residues. The V gene lost 1 base and the J gene lost 7 bases, with 14 bases spanning the gap. Germline CDR1 and CDR2: SGHAT and FQNNGV. The chain's CDR3 is CASSLGLRSGNEQFF. CDR3 in DNA: TGTGCCAGCAGCTTAGGACTACGGTCCGGGAATGAGCAGTTCTTC.